This entry concerns a single T cell receptor (beta chain). What it binds is unknown. The CDR3 has 15 residues. The germline V gene has CDR1 LNHDA and CDR2 SQIVND (reference sequence). Trimming took 6 bases from V and 7 from J; bases not matched to a gene: 12. The sample comes from a study of OX40 agonist ivuxolimab in advanced cancers. General study points: A proportion of nonresponders additionally exhibited low normalized T-cell clonal expansion.

Method: immunoSEQ multiplex PCR; TCRdb's copy keeps in-frame clones and lacks some. The sample has over 45,000 clones; around 84% are singletons. The sequence was collected from an adult with an advanced solid tumor such as melanoma, head and neck, liver or kidney cancer. The rearrangement joins TRBV19 to TRBJ1-5; 7 bases fit TRBD1. Sequenced here: CD4+ or CD8+ T cells sorted from blood, sampled in a trial of the OX40 agonist ivuxolimab. CDR3 loop: CASRRQGGRGQPQHF. CDR3 coding DNA: TGTGCCAGTAGGCGGCAGGGGGGGCGCGGACAGCCCCAGCATTTT.